Shown below are 8 T cell receptor beta chains from a single sample sequenced in a study of blood T cell repertoires in COVID-19. Here immunoSEQ multiplex PCR was the method, and the copy in TCRdb shows in-frame clones only, minus some. The sample lists about 78,000 clones; around nine tenths were seen once. Sample: peripheral blood. The receptors originated from a man in his fifties or sixties with active or convalescent COVID-19.

V usage is TRBV5-1 and J usage is TRBJ2-3; D call uncertain. This CDR3 has 14 residues. V lost 4 bases to trimming and J lost 3 bases, with 12 bases between them. Germline CDR1 SGHRS, CDR2 YFSETQ. The CDR3 DNA is TGCGCCAGCAGCCCGAGCCCCACTACAGATACGCAGTATTTT. Its protein is CASSPSPTTDTQYF.

This chain joins TRBV5-4 and TRBJ2-1, with a weak D call TRBD2 (7 bases). Trimming shortened V by 4 bases and J by 6 bases, and 17 bases separated the two germline ends. The CDR3 spans 15 residues. CDR1 is SGHNT, CDR2 YYREEE, per germline (reference sequence). In nucleotides, the CDR3 is TGTGCCAGCAGCCGCTTGGGGGGGGCGGTCAATGAGCAGTTCTTC. The encoded protein is CASSRLGGAVNEQFF.

The V and J genes are TRBV5-1 and TRBJ2-5, with 7 bases fitting TRBD1. The CDR3 has 13 residues. The V gene end was trimmed by 4 bases and the J gene end by 7 bases; junction bases not matched to a gene: 7. Germline CDR1 reads SGHRS; CDR2 reads YFSETQ. CDR3: CASSLGTEGTQYF. CDR3 bases: TGCGCCAGCAGCCTAGGGACAGAAGGGACCCAGTACTTC.

This chain connects TRBV6-6 to TRBJ2-2, with D perhaps TRBD1 (5 bases). Germline V gene sequence: CDR1 MNHNY, CDR2 SVGAGI (reference sequence). The CDR3 runs to 15 residues. Trimming stripped 7 bases from V and 0 bases from J, with 12 bases between. The CDR3 coding sequence is TGTGCCAGCAACCGACAGATAACGAACACCGGGGAGCTGTTTTTT. This encodes CASNRQITNTGELFF.

The V and J genes are TRBV3-1 (or the pseudogene TRBV3-2) and TRBJ2-1, with TRBD2 identical over 12 bases. CDR1 LGHDT and CDR2 YNNKEL come from the germline V gene (reference sequence). The J segment lost 7 bases and the V segment lost 1 base, leaving 8 bases of the junction unmatched. This CDR3 has 17 residues. The CDR3 loop reads CASSQGRTSGVGNEQFF. The CDR3, as DNA: TGTGCCAGCAGCCAAGGTAGGACTAGCGGGGTGGGGAATGAGCAGTTCTTC.

The chain links TRBV4-1 to TRBJ1-1; D is possibly TRBD1 (6 bases). The CDR3 length is 15 residues. Germline-derived CDR1 and CDR2 are MGHRA and YSYEKL. V dropped 0 bases and J dropped 2 bases, with 10 bases sitting between them. The CDR3 coding sequence is TGCGCCAGCAGCCAAGATCGGGGGGGCAACACTGAAGCTTTCTTT. Its protein is CASSQDRGGNTEAFF.

This sequence joins TRBV13 and TRBJ2-7, with TRBD1 as a possible D gene (6 bases). The germline gives CDR1 PRHDT, CDR2 FYEKMQ (reference sequence). The CDR3 contains 14 residues. V was cut by 6 bases and J by 5 bases, with 17 bases left in between. The CDR3 loop reads CASRLRTAIHEQYF. As DNA, the CDR3 is TGTGCCAGCAGGTTAAGGACAGCCATCCACGAGCAGTACTTC.

This chain connects TRBV7-2 to TRBJ2-5; 10 nucleotides match TRBD2. The germline CDR1 and CDR2 sequences are SGHTA and FQGNSA. The J segment lost 14 bases and the V segment lost 5 bases, leaving 8 bases of the junction unmatched. The CDR3 is 12 amino acids. CDR3 sequence (DNA): TGTGCCAGCAGCGCCAGACTAGCGGGCCCCTACTTC. Its protein product is CASSARLAGPYF.